This T cell receptor beta chain came from a study of shared clonotypes between healthy human individuals. TCRdb's copy holds only in-frame clones and misses some; the assay was immunoSEQ multiplex PCR. The top ten clones hold 12% of a sample with 500,000 to 650,000 clones, around 81% of them seen once. V was trimmed by 0 bases and J by 11 bases, leaving 10 bases between them. The CDR3 extends over 12 amino acids. Germline V gives CDR1 MGHRA, CDR2 YSYEKL. This clone was seen only once. Its antigen is still unknown. Findings of the study overall: Tissues were not sampled, only blood, and their repertoires likely differ.

This rearrangement joins TRBV4-1 to TRBJ1-2; D gene unclear. This receptor was taken from a middle-aged woman in good health. Some clones in this sample may be carry-over from other donors' samples. The material sequenced was PBMCs. DNA for the CDR3: TGCGCCAGCAGCCAAGAGGGTTGGGAATACACCTTC. Amino acids: CASSQEGWEYTF.